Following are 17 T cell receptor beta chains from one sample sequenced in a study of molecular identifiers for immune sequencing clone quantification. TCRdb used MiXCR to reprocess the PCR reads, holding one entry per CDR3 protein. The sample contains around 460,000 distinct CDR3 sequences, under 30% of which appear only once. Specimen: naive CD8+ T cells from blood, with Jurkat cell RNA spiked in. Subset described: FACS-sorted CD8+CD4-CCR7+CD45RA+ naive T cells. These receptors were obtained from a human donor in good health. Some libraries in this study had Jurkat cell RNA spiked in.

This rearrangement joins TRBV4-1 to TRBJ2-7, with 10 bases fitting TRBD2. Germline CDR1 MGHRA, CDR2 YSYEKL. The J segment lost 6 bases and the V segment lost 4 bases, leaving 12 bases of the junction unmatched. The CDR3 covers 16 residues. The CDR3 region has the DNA TGCGCCAGCAGCCCTCGGTTAGCGGGAGGTTACTGCGAGCAGTACTTC. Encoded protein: CASSPRLAGGYCEQYF.

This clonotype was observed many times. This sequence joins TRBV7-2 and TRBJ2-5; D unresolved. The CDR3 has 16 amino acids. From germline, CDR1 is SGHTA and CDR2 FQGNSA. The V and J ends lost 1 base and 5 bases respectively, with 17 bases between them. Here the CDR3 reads CASSLDPETSDETQYF. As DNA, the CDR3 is TGTGCCAGCAGCTTAGACCCGGAGACCAGCGACGAGACCCAGTACTTC.

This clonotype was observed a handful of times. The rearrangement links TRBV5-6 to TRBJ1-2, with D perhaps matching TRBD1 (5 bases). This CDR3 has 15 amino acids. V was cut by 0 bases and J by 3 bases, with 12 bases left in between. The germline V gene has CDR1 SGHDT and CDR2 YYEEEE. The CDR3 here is CASSLVRDVDYGYTF. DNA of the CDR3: TGTGCCAGCAGCTTGGTAAGGGACGTGGACTATGGCTACACCTTC.

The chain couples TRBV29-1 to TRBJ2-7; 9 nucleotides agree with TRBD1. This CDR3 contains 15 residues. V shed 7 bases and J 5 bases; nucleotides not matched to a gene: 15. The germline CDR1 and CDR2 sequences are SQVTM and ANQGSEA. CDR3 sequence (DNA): TGCAGCGCTGAGGGGGGGACAGGGAAGCGCAACGAGCAGTACTTC. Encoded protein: CSAEGGTGKRNEQYF.

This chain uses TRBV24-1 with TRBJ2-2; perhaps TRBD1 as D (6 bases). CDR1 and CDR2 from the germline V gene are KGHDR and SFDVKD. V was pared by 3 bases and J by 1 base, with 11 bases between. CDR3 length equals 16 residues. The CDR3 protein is CATSDVRTENTGELFF. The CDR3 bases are TGTGCCACCAGTGATGTCAGGACAGAGAACACCGGGGAGCTGTTTTTT.

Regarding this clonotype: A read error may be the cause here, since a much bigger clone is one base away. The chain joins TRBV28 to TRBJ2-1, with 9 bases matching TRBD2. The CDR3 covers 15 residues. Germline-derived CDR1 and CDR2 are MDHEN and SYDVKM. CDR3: CASTLGLASYNEQLF. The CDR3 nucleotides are TGTGCCAGCACCTTAGGACTAGCGTCTTACAATGAGCAGCTCTTC. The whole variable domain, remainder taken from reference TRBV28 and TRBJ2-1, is DVKVTQSSRYLVKRTGEKVFLECVQDMDHENMFWYRQDPGLGLRLIYFSYDVKMKEKGDIPEGYSVSREKKERFSLILESASTNQTSMYLCASTLGLASYNEQLFGPGTRLTVL.

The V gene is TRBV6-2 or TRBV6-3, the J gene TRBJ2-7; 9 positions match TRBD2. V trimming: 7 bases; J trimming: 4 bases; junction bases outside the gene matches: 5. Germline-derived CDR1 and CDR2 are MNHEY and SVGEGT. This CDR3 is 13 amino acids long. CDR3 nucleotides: TGTGCCAGCACTATAGCGGGGGCTTACGAGCAGTACTTC. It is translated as CASTIAGAYEQYF.

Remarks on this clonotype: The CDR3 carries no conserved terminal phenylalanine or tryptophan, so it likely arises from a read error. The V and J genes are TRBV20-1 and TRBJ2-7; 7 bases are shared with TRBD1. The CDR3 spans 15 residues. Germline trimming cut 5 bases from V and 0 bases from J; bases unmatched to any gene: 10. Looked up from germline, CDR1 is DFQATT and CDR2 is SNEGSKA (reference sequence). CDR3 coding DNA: TGCAGTGCTGTTAGCCCGACAGGGAGCTCCTACGAGCAGTACCTC. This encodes CSAVSPTGSSYEQYL.

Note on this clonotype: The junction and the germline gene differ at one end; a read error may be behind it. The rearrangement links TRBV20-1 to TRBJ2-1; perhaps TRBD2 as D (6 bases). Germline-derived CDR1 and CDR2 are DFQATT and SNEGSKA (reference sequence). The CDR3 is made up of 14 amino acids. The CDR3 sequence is CSTPGDPSFNEQFF. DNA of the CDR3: TGCAGTACCCCGGGGGACCCCTCCTTCAATGAGCAGTTCTTC.

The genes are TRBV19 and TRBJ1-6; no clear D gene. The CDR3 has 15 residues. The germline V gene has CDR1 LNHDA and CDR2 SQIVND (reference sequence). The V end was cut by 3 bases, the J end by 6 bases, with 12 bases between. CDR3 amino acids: CASSMSPRGNSPLHF. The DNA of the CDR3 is TGTGCCAGTAGTATGTCTCCACGTGGTAATTCACCCCTCCACTTT.

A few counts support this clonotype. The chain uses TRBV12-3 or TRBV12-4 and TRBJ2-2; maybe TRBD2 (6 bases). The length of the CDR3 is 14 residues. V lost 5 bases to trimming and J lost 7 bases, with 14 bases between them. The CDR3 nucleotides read TGTGCCAGCAGTCTCCACCCTAGCGTCGGGGAGCTGTTTTTT. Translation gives CASSLHPSVGELFF.

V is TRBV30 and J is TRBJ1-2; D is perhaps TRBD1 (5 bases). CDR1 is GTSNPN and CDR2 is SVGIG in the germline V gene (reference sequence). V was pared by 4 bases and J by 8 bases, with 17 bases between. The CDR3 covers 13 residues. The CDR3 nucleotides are TGTGCCTGGAACCAAGGGGCGCCCGAGGGCTACACCTTC. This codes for CAWNQGAPEGYTF.

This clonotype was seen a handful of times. This CDR3 is CASRQGVAADTQYF. The CDR3 nucleotides are TGTGCCAGCAGACAGGGGGTTGCTGCAGATACGCAGTATTTT. This chain links TRBV6-1 with TRBJ2-3; 8 positions match TRBD1. The CDR3 covers 14 residues. Germline CDR1 reads MNHNS; CDR2 reads SASEGT. Trimming cost V 6 bases and J 4 bases; bases outside gene matches: 6.

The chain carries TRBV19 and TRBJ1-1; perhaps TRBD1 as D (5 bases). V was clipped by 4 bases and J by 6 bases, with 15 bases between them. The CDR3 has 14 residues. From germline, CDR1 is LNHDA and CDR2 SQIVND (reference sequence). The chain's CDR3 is CASSTPQGRAEAFF. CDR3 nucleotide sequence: TGTGCCAGTAGTACCCCGCAGGGTCGAGCTGAAGCTTTCTTT.

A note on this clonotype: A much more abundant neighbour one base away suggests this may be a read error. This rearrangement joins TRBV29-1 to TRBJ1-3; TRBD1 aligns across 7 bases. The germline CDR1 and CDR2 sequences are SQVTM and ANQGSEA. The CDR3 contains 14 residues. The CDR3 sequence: CSVQGGPTGNAIYF. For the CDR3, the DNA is TGCAGCGTTCAGGGGGGCCCTACTGGAAACGCCATATATTTT.

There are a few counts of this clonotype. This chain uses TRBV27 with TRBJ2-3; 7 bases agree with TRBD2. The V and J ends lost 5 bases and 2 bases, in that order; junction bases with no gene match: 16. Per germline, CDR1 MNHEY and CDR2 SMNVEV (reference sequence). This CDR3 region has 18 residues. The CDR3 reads CASSPISLLAYYTDTQYF. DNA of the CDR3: TGTGCCAGCAGTCCAATATCCCTACTAGCGTACTACACAGATACGCAGTATTTT.

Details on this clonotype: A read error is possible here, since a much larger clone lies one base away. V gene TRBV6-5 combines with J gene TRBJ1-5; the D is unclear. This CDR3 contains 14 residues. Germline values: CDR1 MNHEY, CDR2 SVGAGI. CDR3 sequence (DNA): TGTGCCGGCAGCTCAACCACATCTGATCAGCCCCAGCATTTT. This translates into CAGSSTTSDQPQHF.